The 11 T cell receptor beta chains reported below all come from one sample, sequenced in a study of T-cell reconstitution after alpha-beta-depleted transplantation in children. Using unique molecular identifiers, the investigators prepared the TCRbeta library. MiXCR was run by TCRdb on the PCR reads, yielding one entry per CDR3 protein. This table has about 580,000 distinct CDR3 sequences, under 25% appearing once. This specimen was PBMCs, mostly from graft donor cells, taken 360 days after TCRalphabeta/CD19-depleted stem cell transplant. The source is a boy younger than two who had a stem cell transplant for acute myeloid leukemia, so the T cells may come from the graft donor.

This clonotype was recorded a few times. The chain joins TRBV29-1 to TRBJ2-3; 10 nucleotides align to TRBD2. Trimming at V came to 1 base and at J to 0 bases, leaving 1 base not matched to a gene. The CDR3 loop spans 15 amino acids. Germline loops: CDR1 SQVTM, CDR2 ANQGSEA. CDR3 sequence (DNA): TGCAGCGTTGAAGTAGCGGGGGGCAGCACAGATACGCAGTATTTT. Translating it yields CSVEVAGGSTDTQYF.

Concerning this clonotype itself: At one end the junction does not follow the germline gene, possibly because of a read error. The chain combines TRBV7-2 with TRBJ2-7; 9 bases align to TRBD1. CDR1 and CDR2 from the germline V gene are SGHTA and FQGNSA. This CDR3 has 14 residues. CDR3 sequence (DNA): TGTGCCAGCAGTTTGGACAGGGGATCCTACGAGCAGCACTTC. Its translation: CASSLDRGSYEQHF.

CDR3 region: CASRPLGTSEQYF. CDR3 bases: TGTGCCAGCAGGCCCCTAGGGACCTCCGAGCAGTACTTC. The chain combines TRBV28 with TRBJ2-7; the D gene could be TRBD1 or TRBD2 (5 bases each). V gave up 6 bases and J gave up 6 bases, with 15 bases separating them. This CDR3 contains 13 residues. The germline V gene has CDR1 MDHEN and CDR2 SYDVKM.

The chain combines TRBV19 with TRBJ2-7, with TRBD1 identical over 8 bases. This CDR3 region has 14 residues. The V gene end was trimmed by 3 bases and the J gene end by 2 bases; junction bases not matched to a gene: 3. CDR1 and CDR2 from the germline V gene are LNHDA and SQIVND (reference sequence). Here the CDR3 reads CASSIGTGTYEQYF. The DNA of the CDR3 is TGTGCCAGTAGTATTGGGACAGGTACCTACGAGCAGTACTTC.

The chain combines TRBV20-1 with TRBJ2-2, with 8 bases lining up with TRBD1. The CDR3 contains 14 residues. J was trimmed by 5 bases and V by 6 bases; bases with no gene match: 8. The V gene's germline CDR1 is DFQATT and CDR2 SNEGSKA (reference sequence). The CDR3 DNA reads TGCAGTGCCCCGGCTGGACAGGGAACCGGGGAGCTGTTTTTT. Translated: CSAPAGQGTGELFF.

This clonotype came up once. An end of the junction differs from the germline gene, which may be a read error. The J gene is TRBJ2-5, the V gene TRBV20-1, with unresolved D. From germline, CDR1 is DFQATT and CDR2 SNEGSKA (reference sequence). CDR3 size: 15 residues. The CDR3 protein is CCARVPGRLQETQYF. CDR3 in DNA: TGCTGTGCTAGAGTTCCAGGACGGCTACAAGAGACCCAGTACTTC.

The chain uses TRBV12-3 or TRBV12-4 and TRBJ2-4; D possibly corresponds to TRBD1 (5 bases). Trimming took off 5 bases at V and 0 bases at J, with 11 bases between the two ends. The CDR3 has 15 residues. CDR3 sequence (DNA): TGTGCCAGCAGTCCCAGGGATAAAGCCAAAAACATTCAGTACTTC. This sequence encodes CASSPRDKAKNIQYF.

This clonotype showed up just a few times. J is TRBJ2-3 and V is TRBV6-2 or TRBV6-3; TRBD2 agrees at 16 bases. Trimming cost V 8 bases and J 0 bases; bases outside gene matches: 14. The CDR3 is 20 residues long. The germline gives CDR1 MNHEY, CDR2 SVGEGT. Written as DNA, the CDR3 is TGTGCCAGCTTCCCCAGCCCCGGGACTAGCGGGGGGGCCAGCACAGATACGCAGTATTTT. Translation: CASFPSPGTSGGASTDTQYF.

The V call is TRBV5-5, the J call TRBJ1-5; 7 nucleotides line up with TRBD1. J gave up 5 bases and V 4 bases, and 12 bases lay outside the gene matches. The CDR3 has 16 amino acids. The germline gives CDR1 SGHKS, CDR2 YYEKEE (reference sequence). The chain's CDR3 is CASSPRVGGMDQPQHF. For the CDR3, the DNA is TGTGCCAGCAGCCCTCGGGTAGGGGGCATGGATCAGCCCCAGCATTTT.

The CDR3: CASSQDPDEELFF. As DNA, the CDR3 is TGTGCCAGCAGCCAAGATCCGGATGAGGAGCTGTTTTTT. The chain links TRBV3-1 to TRBJ2-2; D gene uncertain. Germline loops: CDR1 LGHDT, CDR2 YNNKEL (reference sequence). This CDR3 contains 13 residues. The V and J ends lost 0 bases and 10 bases respectively, with 9 bases between them.

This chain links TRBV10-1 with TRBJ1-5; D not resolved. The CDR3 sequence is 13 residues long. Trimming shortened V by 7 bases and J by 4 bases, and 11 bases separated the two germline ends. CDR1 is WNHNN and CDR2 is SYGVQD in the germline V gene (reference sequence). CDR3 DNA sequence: TGCGCCAGCATTAGTGTTGGGAATCAGCCCCAGCATTTT. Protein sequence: CASISVGNQPQHF.